This TCR beta chain derives from a study of shared clonotypes between healthy human individuals (dated by TCRdb to the early 2020s). A note on the overall study: A few men and a couple of women, aged 18 to 49 years, made up the cohort. Blood TCR repertoires of four to six healthy adults were deeply sequenced to estimate repertoire size and the extent of clonotype sharing between individuals. Libraries were prepared and TCR repertoires were sequenced by different laboratories using diverse techniques, in order to increase sequencing depth and limit assay-specific biases. For each donor, CD4 naive and CD4 memory were each run on three plates, CD8 naive on two plates, and CD8 memory on one plate. Per donor, leukapheresis produced somewhere between about 0.8 and 9 billion PBMCs.

The donors were healthy, HIV-negative adults with no recently reported acute infections or vaccinations. All donors were Caucasian adults living in Nashville, Tennessee, USA. CD4+ T cells were enriched by magnetic negative selection; naive cells were then positively selected on CD45RA, and the negative fraction formed the memory subset. After blood collection by leukapheresis, PBMCs were isolated using Ficoll-Histopaque density gradient centrifugation and then cryopreserved in the vapor phase of liquid nitrogen. Analytical flow cytometry was used to check the purity and quantity of each magnetically sorted T cell population. Each sorted fraction had its genomic DNA isolated and then quantified by UV absorbance on a Nanodrop 2000c. In the case of this clone: What this receptor recognizes is not known. Base quality data are lacking; no much larger clone is found one base away.

Using the deep immunoSEQ assay, TCR CDR3 regions were amplified from genomic DNA by multiplex PCR. Extracted genomic DNA from each cell subset was distributed evenly across all wells of several immunoSEQ 96-well plates, and each plate was treated as a replicate. For sorted subsets, around 0.2 ug genomic DNA, equal to 30,000 to 35,000 T cell genomes, was loaded into each replicate PCR. Purified libraries were measured with a Qubit 3.0 fluorometer, size-checked on a Bioanalyzer 2100, and measured again with the KAPA Library Quantification kit. Every immunoSEQ 96-well plate was sequenced on a dedicated single-read 150-cycle Illumina NextSeq 550 flow cell. The study's own analysis went as follows. Because the immunoSEQ output included only junctional sequences and no quality scores, the filtering could not be the same as the filtering used for full-length reads. Sequences were annotated with PyIR, a Python wrapper for IgBLAST v1.9, using IMGT germline references to assign V/J genes and CDR3. Reads were filtered out if the reads had weak V/J assignments (E-value above 1e-6), no CDR3, stop codons, out-of-frame junctions, or ambiguous translated residues. A V3J clonotype was defined by an identical inferred V gene, J gene, and CDR3 amino acid sequence. To compute the percentage overlap between repertoires, the number of shared unique clonotypes was divided by the size of the smaller repertoire. Three approaches were used to assess repertoire richness: RTK rarefaction, the Chao1 estimator, and Recon v2.1 estimates of unobserved clonotypes. OLGA was used to compute generation probabilities for all TCRbeta clonotypes that the gDNA method yielded from a few donors. TCRdb took this table from immuneACCESS and kept in-frame rearrangements with V and J called. Such tables lack part of the clones; where checked against another copy, unresolved V genes explain under half of the gap, and the rest is unexplained. From that table come the V and J calls and clone size; the DNA was used to work out D and trimming. The sample table holds more than 400,000 clones, of which approximately 95% were seen once. 0.055% to 0.075% of the sample is taken by the ten largest.

Overall study results and their limits: Clonotypes shared by all four sorted-subset donors showed higher generation probabilities than non-shared clonotypes. Sampling was limited to blood, and TCR repertoires in tissue likely differ from TCR repertoires in blood. Even with the large sequencing depth, rarefaction of the sorted-subset datasets indicated that sequencing was incomplete. Naive subsets generally had larger estimated clonotype richness than memory subsets. Pairwise subsampling led to the expectation that sequencing depth would affect the degree of clonotype sharing among donors. About 5% of naive CD4, 3% to 4% of naive CD8, 2% to 2.5% of memory CD4, and 0.35% to 0.5% of memory CD8 clonotypes were shared across a handful of donors. The small number of donors limited the genetic and exposure-history diversity represented.

Sample: naive CD4+ T cells sorted from blood. The sample's cell subset or site, from its label and the paper: CD45RA+ positively selected. This TCR derives from a woman between 25 and 40 years old in good health.

In nucleotides, the sequence is TGTGCCAGCAGACCCCTAGCGGGAGGGCCCTACGAGCAGTACTTC. This gives the protein CASRPLAGGPYEQYF. The chain links TRBV7-2 with TRBJ2-7; TRBD2 fits 12 bases in the junction. As encoded in the germline V gene, CDR1 is SGHTA while CDR2 is FQGNSA. The germline V end is reduced by 6 bases and the J end by 2 bases; junction bases left unmatched: 5. The CDR3 covers 15 residues, taking in both the cysteine and the phenylalanine. The sequence is cut down to CDR3 DNA, 45 bases in frame from base 1.